A single sample is the source of the 27 T cell receptor beta chains below, sequenced in a study of CD8+CD57+ T cells in acquired aplastic anemia (dated by TCRdb to about 2018). These reads were obtained on an Illumina HiSeq 2000. Genomic DNA was used as template for profiling of TCR beta VDJ combinations and CDR3 sequences. The public reads were reprocessed in TCRdb via fastp at Q25 and MiXCR, keeping in-frame beta chains. Each record represents a unique CDR3 protein, reported with the most common genes and DNA among its rows. This sample gives some 140,000 distinct CDR3 sequences in total; less than 45% of them show up just once. Clones ranked in the top ten supply less than 8.5% of the sample. Material for sequencing was sorted CD4+, CD8+, or CD8+CD57+ T cells (not recorded which) from PBMCs. The source is a human donor in good health, serving as a control.

The chain employs TRBV2 and TRBJ1-1; unclear D gene. This CDR3 has 14 residues. The germline V gene encodes CDR1 SNHLY and CDR2 FYNNEI. Trimming took off 5 bases at V and 4 bases at J, with 14 bases between the two ends. The CDR3, as DNA: TGTGCCAGCAGTCCAGCAGGACGAGGCACTGAAGCTTTCTTT. It specifies CASSPAGRGTEAFF.

Details on this clonotype: This sequence may be a read error, since a much larger clone differs from it by one base. This chain uses TRBV6-2 or TRBV6-3 with TRBJ1-2; perhaps TRBD1 as D (5 bases). The V end was cut by 2 bases, the J end by 4 bases, with 11 bases between. This CDR3 is 14 amino acids long. Per germline, CDR1 MNHEY and CDR2 SVGEGT. CDR3 nucleotide sequence: TGTGCCAGCAGTTACAGGGGATTAAGCTATGGCTACACCTTC. Residues: CASSYRGLSYGYTF.

This clonotype showed up many times. The rearrangement links TRBV19 to TRBJ1-1, with D uncertain. Looked up from germline, CDR1 is LNHDA and CDR2 is SQIVND (reference sequence). Trimming cost V 3 bases and J 2 bases, with 10 bases left between them. The CDR3 extends over 14 amino acids. DNA for the CDR3: TGTGCCAGTAGTATCTCGGGTCTTAACACTGAAGCTTTCTTT. This encodes CASSISGLNTEAFF.

The V gene is TRBV9, the J gene TRBJ2-3; unclear D gene. Between the trimmed V and J ends, which lost 2 bases and 5 bases, there was a span of 3 bases. CDR3 size: 11 residues. The germline V gene encodes CDR1 SGDLS and CDR2 YYNGEE. The CDR3 bases are TGTGCCAGCAGCGTCTTAGATACGCAGTATTTT. Protein product: CASSVLDTQYF.

The chain recombines TRBV18 with TRBJ1-1; TRBD1 might be the D (6 bases). With 2 bases removed from V and 2 bases from J, the gap between germline ends came to 15 bases. The CDR3 loop spans 16 amino acids. Germline assignment: CDR1 KGHSH and CDR2 LQKENI. The CDR3 DNA reads as TGTGCCAGCTCACCAACAGGGCCTGACCCTAACACTGAAGCTTTCTTT. Protein product: CASSPTGPDPNTEAFF.

Of note for this clonotype: The junction departs from the called germline gene at one end, perhaps through a read error. The chain employs TRBV25-1 and TRBJ2-1, with 8 nucleotides matching TRBD1. The CDR3 runs to 15 residues. Germline CDR1 MGHDK, CDR2 SYGVNS. CDR3 DNA sequence: TGTGCCAGCAGCGAAAATGGCAGGGGGCAGCAGGGGCAGTCCTTC. This codes for CASSENGRGQQGQSF.

The chain has TRBV2 and TRBJ2-7, with TRBD1 identical over 8 bases. The CDR3 extends over 15 amino acids. V dropped 5 bases and J dropped 5; count of bases not matched to a gene: 11. Germline V lookup: CDR1 SNHLY, CDR2 FYNNEI. The CDR3 sequence: CASSRDGRGRNEQYF. CDR3 in DNA: TGTGCCAGCAGTAGGGATGGCAGGGGGCGGAACGAGCAGTACTTC.

This clonotype came up once. The CDR3 does not end in the conserved phenylalanine or tryptophan, so this is likely a read error. Because the CDR3's place on the DNA is in doubt, the DNA is left out and the CDR3 is given as listed by TCRdb. CDR3 protein: CATSDVSGGLV. The V gene is TRBV24-1, the J gene TRBJ1-1. The CDR3 numbers 11 amino acids, ends counted. CDR1 is KGHDR and CDR2 is SFDVKD in the germline V gene.

In regard to this clonotype: The CDR3 carries no conserved terminal phenylalanine or tryptophan, so it likely arises from a read error. This sequence joins TRBV25-1 and TRBJ1-5; D is unclear. Looked up from germline, CDR1 is MGHDK and CDR2 is SYGVNS. With 3 bases removed from V and 1 base from J, the gap between germline ends came to 4 bases. The CDR3 extends over 13 amino acids. The CDR3 region has the DNA TGTGCCAGCAGTGACAGGAGCAATCAGCCCCAGCATTCC. It codes for CASSDRSNQPQHS.

The J gene is TRBJ2-1, the V gene TRBV18; 7 bases are a match to TRBD1. The J segment lost 3 bases and the V segment lost 5 bases, leaving 10 bases of the junction unmatched. The germline gives CDR1 KGHSH, CDR2 LQKENI. The CDR3 is made up of 16 amino acids. The CDR3 here is CASSTAGAGGYNEQFF. The CDR3 DNA sequence: TGTGCCAGCTCAACGGCCGGAGCAGGGGGCTACAATGAGCAGTTCTTC.

This clonotype was detected many times. The V gene is TRBV19, the J gene TRBJ2-6, with 7 bases lining up with TRBD1. After removal of 5 bases from V and 4 bases from J, the junction contained 5 bases not matched to a gene. This CDR3 contains 15 residues. Germline values: CDR1 LNHDA, CDR2 SQIVND (reference sequence). The CDR3 sequence: CASSSTGAGANVLTF. The CDR3 bases are TGTGCCAGTAGTTCTACAGGGGCCGGGGCCAACGTCCTGACTTTC.

With regard to this clonotype: One end of the junction is discordant with germline, which a read error may explain. The V and J genes are TRBV15 and TRBJ1-1; D call uncertain. The CDR3 covers 13 residues. The germline gives CDR1 LNHNV, CDR2 YYDKDF (reference sequence). Here the CDR3 DNA reads TGCGCCACCAGCGTCTCGGTGAACACTGTAGCTTTCTTT. Its translation: CATSVSVNTVAFF. Drawing the rest from reference TRBV15 and TRBJ1-1, the complete variable domain is DAMVIQNPRYQVTQFGKPVTLSCSQTLNHNVMYWYQQKSSQAPKLLFHYYDKDFNNEADTPDNFQSRRPNTSFCFLDIRSPGLGDTAMYLCATSVSVNTVAFFGQGTRLTVV.

This clonotype was picked up a small number of times. This may be a read error, as it is one base from a much larger clone. The chain uses TRBV5-1 and TRBJ2-7, with TRBD1 matching over 7 bases. Germline V gene sequence: CDR1 SGHRS, CDR2 YFSETQ. V shed 3 bases, J shed 7 bases, and the junction held 13 bases outside the gene matches. The CDR3 runs to 15 residues. CDR3: CASSSGSTSRGEQYF. The CDR3 DNA follows: TGCGCCAGCAGCTCGGGGTCTACGTCCAGGGGGGAGCAGTACTTC.

This clonotype appeared many times. The chain combines TRBV2 with TRBJ1-3; D gene ambiguous. Germline V CDR1 and CDR2: SNHLY, FYNNEI. The length of the CDR3 is 15 residues. Trimming left V 8 bases short and J 0 bases short, with 14 bases between. CDR3 nucleotide sequence: TGTGCCAGCCGTGGAGGAATAGGCTCTGGAAACACCATATATTTT. This translates into CASRGGIGSGNTIYF.

This clonotype was seen at least ten times. The J gene is TRBJ1-1, the V gene TRBV10-3, with D unclear. CDR1 is ENHRY and CDR2 is SYGVKD in the germline V gene. This CDR3 has 13 residues. The V end was cut by 4 bases, the J end by 2 bases, with 8 bases between. The CDR3 protein is CAISGAPNTEAFF. The CDR3 bases are TGTGCCATCAGTGGGGCCCCTAACACTGAAGCTTTCTTT.

This clonotype turned up a few times. The rearrangement joins TRBV28 to TRBJ2-7; 10 bases align to TRBD1. Germline V lookup: CDR1 MDHEN, CDR2 SYDVKM. The CDR3 sequence is 16 residues long. The V and J ends lost 4 bases and 3 bases, in that order; junction bases with no gene match: 9. CDR3 sequence reads: CASSSPAGTGVYEQYF. The CDR3 coding sequence is TGTGCCAGCAGTTCGCCGGCCGGGACAGGGGTCTACGAGCAGTACTTC.

The chain links TRBV19 to TRBJ1-5; TRBD1 aligns across 7 bases. Per the germline V gene, CDR1 is LNHDA and CDR2 is SQIVND (reference sequence). The CDR3 consists of 15 residues. Trimming cost V 11 bases and J 5 bases; bases outside gene matches: 15. This CDR3 is CAWSQKGRGYQPQHF. Here the CDR3 DNA reads TGTGCCTGGAGTCAGAAGGGCAGGGGGTATCAGCCCCAGCATTTT.

The chain carries TRBV19 and TRBJ1-1; 8 nucleotides agree with TRBD1. This CDR3 comprises 13 residues. The V segment lost 6 bases and the J segment 0 bases; nucleotides outside the gene matches: 0. Germline CDR1 reads LNHDA; CDR2 reads SQIVND (reference sequence). The CDR3: CASSRGLNTEAFF. In nucleotides, the CDR3 is TGTGCCAGTAGCAGGGGGCTGAACACTGAAGCTTTCTTT.

The chain employs TRBV2 and TRBJ2-3; TRBD2 matches at 7 bases. The CDR3 contains 15 residues. Germline assignment: CDR1 SNHLY and CDR2 FYNNEI. Trimming took 6 bases from V and 7 from J; bases not matched to a gene: 13. Here the CDR3 DNA reads TGTGCCAGCAGGGAGGGAGGACTAGACTTCTATACGCAGTATTTT. As protein: CASREGGLDFYTQYF. Filled out from reference TRBV2 and TRBJ2-3, the complete variable domain reads EPEVTQTPSHQVTQMGQEVILRCVPISNHLYFYWYRQILGQKVEFLVSFYNNEISEKSEIFDDQFSVERPDGSNFTLKIRSTKLEDSAMYFCASREGGLDFYTQYFGPGTRLTVL.

The genes are TRBV6-2 or TRBV6-3 and TRBJ2-1; 7 positions agree with TRBD2. Looked up from germline, CDR1 is MNHEY and CDR2 is SVGEGT. The junction had 15 bases not matched to a gene; V was cut back by 1 base and J by 9 bases. The CDR3 totals 17 residues. The CDR3 DNA is TGTGCCAGCAGTTACTTAATGGGACCAGCGGGGAGTGGTGAGCAGTTCTTC. Translating it yields CASSYLMGPAGSGEQFF.

The rearrangement joins TRBV5-5 to TRBJ1-3; D is perhaps TRBD1 (6 bases). Germline V gene lookup returns CDR1 SGHKS and CDR2 YYEKEE (reference sequence). Trimming cost V 5 bases and J 2 bases, with 14 bases left between them. This CDR3 has 15 residues. CDR3 sequence reads: CASRPGQTTGNTIYF. The CDR3 region has the DNA TGTGCCAGCAGGCCCGGACAGACAACTGGAAACACCATATATTTT.

There are many counts of this clonotype. The chain couples TRBV5-1 to TRBJ2-7, with 7 nucleotides matching TRBD2. CDR3 length: 15 residues. The V segment lost 0 bases and the J segment 3 bases; nucleotides outside the gene matches: 6. In germline, CDR1 is SGHRS, CDR2 YFSETQ. The CDR3 DNA sequence: TGCGCCAGCAGCTTGGGTGGACTAGAGTACTACGAGCAGTACTTC. Its protein is CASSLGGLEYYEQYF.

The chain combines TRBV2 with TRBJ1-2; D may be TRBD1 (5 bases). This CDR3 has 14 residues. The germline V and J ends were trimmed by 6 bases and 0 bases, with 11 bases remaining between them. Germline V CDR1 and CDR2: SNHLY, FYNNEI. CDR3 sequence (DNA): TGTGCCAGCAGCTTTCGGGGGACTAACTATGGCTACACCTTC. It is translated as CASSFRGTNYGYTF.

In its sample, this clonotype was seen many times. The chain uses TRBV20-1 and TRBJ2-7; D gene unclear. Trimming left V 2 bases short and J 4 bases short, with 18 bases between. CDR3 size: 15 residues. Germline values: CDR1 DFQATT, CDR2 SNEGSKA (reference sequence). CDR3 sequence reads: CSARPTAIARYEQYF. The CDR3 region has the DNA TGCAGTGCTAGACCTACCGCAATTGCCCGATACGAGCAGTACTTC.

This clonotype came up a few times. At one end the junction does not follow the germline gene, possibly because of a read error. The chain uses TRBV6-1 and TRBJ1-2; maybe TRBD1 (5 bases). The CDR3 spans 13 residues. CDR1 and CDR2 (germline): MNHNS, SASEGT. This chain's CDR3 is CAGSVGPSGRHTF. CDR3 DNA: TGTGCCGGCAGTGTGGGACCATCCGGTCGCCACACCTTC.

This clonotype showed up many times. V gene TRBV11-2 combines with J gene TRBJ2-1; D remains ambiguous. CDR3 length: 15 residues. V gave up 4 bases and J gave up 8 bases, with 18 bases separating them. Germline V gene data show CDR1 as SGHAT and CDR2 as FQNNGV. The CDR3 protein is CASSSRRGAFDEQFF. In DNA form, the CDR3 reads TGTGCCAGCAGCTCTAGACGCGGCGCATTCGATGAGCAGTTCTTC.

CDR3 DNA sequence: TGTGCCAGCAGCCACCGGATTTTTCCCCTCCACTTT. It encodes CASSHRIFPLHF. The rearrangement uses TRBV7-9 and TRBJ1-6; D is uncertain. V was trimmed by 5 bases and J by 13 bases, leaving 12 bases between them. CDR3 size: 12 residues. The V gene's germline CDR1 is SEHNR and CDR2 FQNEAQ (reference sequence).